This TCR beta chain was recovered during a study of CD8+CD57+ T cells in acquired aplastic anemia. Study as a whole: The average for DNA from sorted CD4+ and CD8+ cells was 3 to 3.5 ug.

In germline, CDR1 is SGHTA, CDR2 FQGNSA. V was shortened by 4 bases and J by 4 bases, with 5 bases between the two germline ends. The CDR3 contains 12 residues. Notes on the study in general: Patients had roughly 30 CD8+ CDR3 sequences in common with controls (the shared set).

The template used for profiling TCR beta VDJ and CDR3 was genomic DNA. TCRdb processed the reads anew with MiXCR; each CDR3 protein has one entry. Of 150,000 to 200,000 distinct CDR3 sequences listed, around 48% are singletons. Points on this clonotype: The target antigen is unknown.

All sequencing subjects had displayed CD8+CD57+ cell expansion on flow cytometry. Patients, without exception, had severe acquired aplastic anemia. This TCR came from a human donor with aplastic anemia. The sequencing input was sorted CD4+, CD8+, or CD8+CD57+ T cells (not recorded which) from PBMCs. V and J are TRBV7-2 and TRBJ2-1; D is unclear. CDR3 amino acids: CASSYDYNEQFF. The DNA for the CDR3 is TGTGCCAGCAGCTACGATTACAATGAGCAGTTCTTC.